This paragraph covers one T cell receptor beta chain sequence. Its specificity is not known. The unexposed donors gave CD4+ T cells in 2011-2018, prior to COVID-19. After nine to ten days of culture, CD4+ T cells were isolated. This entry belongs to a study of CD4 T cells in relation to SARS-CoV-2 and coronaviruses. Study context: PBMCs were cultured with antigen for over nine days before TCR beta sequencing. No peptide or an HIV-1 Nef peptide pool served as negative control. Shared crossreactive spike epitopes were mapped to their HLA restriction.

Data came from immunoSEQ multiplex PCR; TCRdb stores just in-frame clones and leaves some out. Of about 25,000 clones listed, around 78% are singletons. The receptor was derived from a human donor in good health. Sequencing was performed on CD4+ T cells from PBMCs, cultured in vitro.

The CDR3 spells CASSPTGLAGGGTSGEQYF. CDR3 nucleotide sequence: TGTGCCAGCAGCCCTACGGGACTAGCGGGAGGTGGGACTAGCGGCGAGCAGTACTTC. The rearrangement joins TRBV4-2 to TRBJ2-7; 15 bases match TRBD2. The V segment lost 4 bases and the J segment 6 bases; nucleotides outside the gene matches: 16. The CDR3 sequence is 19 residues long. Germline lookup yields CDR1 LGHNA and CDR2 YNFKEQ.